This entry lists 23 T cell receptor beta chains sequenced from one sample in a study of shared clonotypes between healthy human individuals. TCRdb's table, derived via immunoSEQ multiplex PCR, lists solely in-frame clones and lacks some. The sample holds roughly 2,000,000 clones; 93% are singletons and the top ten take around 1.7%. Terminally differentiated effector memory CD45RA+ cells were excluded from the naive CD8 cells, which were CD45RO-negative and positively selected for CCR7. The specimen was naive CD8+ T cells from PBMCs. The source of these receptors is a man aged 18 to 30 in good health. Some clones in this sample may be carry-over from other donors' samples.

This clone was counted once. The chain carries TRBV27 and TRBJ2-7; D ambiguous. This CDR3 has 11 amino acids. Trimming left V 4 bases short and J 5 bases short, with 6 bases between. Germline-derived CDR1 and CDR2 are MNHEY and SMNVEV (reference sequence). CDR3 in DNA: TGTGCCAGCAGTTCTTACAACGAGCAGTACTTC. Its protein is CASSSYNEQYF.

This sequence joins TRBV28 and TRBJ2-1, with D unresolved. V was trimmed by 7 bases and J by 4 bases, leaving 17 bases between them. The CDR3 covers 15 residues. The germline CDR1 and CDR2 sequences are MDHEN and SYDVKM. The CDR3 reads CASTPAESPYNEQFF. Written as DNA, the CDR3 is TGTGCCAGCACCCCTGCCGAGTCACCGTACAATGAGCAGTTCTTC.

As for this clone: Additional DNA sequences in this sample encode the identical CDR3. CDR3 in amino acids: CASSDSLNTEAFF. The CDR3 region has the DNA TGTGCCAGCAGTGACAGTTTAAACACTGAAGCTTTCTTT. The V gene is TRBV25-1, the J gene TRBJ1-1; D gene unclear. Trimming removed 3 bases from V and 2 bases from J, with 7 bases in between. The CDR3 consists of 13 residues. The germline gives CDR1 MGHDK, CDR2 SYGVNS.

J is TRBJ2-5 and V is TRBV19, with D possibly being TRBD1 or TRBD2 (5 bases each). The V end lost 9 bases, the J end lost 4 bases, and 18 bases lay between the germline ends. This CDR3 comprises 14 residues. From germline, CDR1 is LNHDA and CDR2 SQIVND (reference sequence). CDR3 DNA: TGTGCCAGCCCTATAACCGGGGCCAGAGAGACCCAGTACTTC. The encoded protein is CASPITGARETQYF.

This chain uses TRBV6-1 with TRBJ2-7; the match to TRBD2 covers 8 bases. Germline CDR1 MNHNS, CDR2 SASEGT. This CDR3 comprises 15 residues. Trimming cost V 0 bases and J 6 bases; bases outside gene matches: 7. CDR3 coding DNA: TGTGCCAGCAGTGAAGCGCGTAGCGGGAATGCCGAGCAGTACTTC. This gives the protein CASSEARSGNAEQYF.

The chain links TRBV30 to TRBJ2-1, with 7 nucleotides matching TRBD2. This CDR3 contains 14 residues. CDR1 GTSNPN and CDR2 SVGIG come from the germline V gene (reference sequence). The junction had 6 bases not matched to a gene; V was cut back by 3 bases and J by 4 bases. The CDR3 loop is CAWSWTSVYNEQFF. In DNA form, the CDR3 reads TGTGCCTGGAGCTGGACTAGTGTTTACAATGAGCAGTTCTTC.

The V call is TRBV5-1, the J call TRBJ2-7; TRBD1 is a possible D gene (5 bases). V gave up 3 bases and J gave up 5 bases, with 12 bases separating them. This CDR3 comprises 13 residues. Per germline, CDR1 SGHRS and CDR2 YFSETQ. CDR3 residues: CASSWTRTDEQYF. The CDR3 DNA reads as TGCGCCAGCAGCTGGACACGGACGGACGAGCAGTACTTC.

The chain uses TRBV7-3 and TRBJ1-2, with D possibly being TRBD1 (5 bases). The V end was cut by 0 bases, the J end by 7 bases, with 9 bases between. Germline V gene data show CDR1 as SGHTA and CDR2 as FQGTGA. CDR3 length: 13 amino acids. CDR3 in amino acids: CASSLTAGFGYTF. CDR3 DNA: TGTGCCAGCAGCTTAACGGCAGGGTTTGGCTACACCTTC.

This chain connects TRBV11-2 to TRBJ2-3; D call uncertain. The germline V gene has CDR1 SGHAT and CDR2 FQNNGV. This CDR3 contains 14 residues. The V end was cut by 0 bases, the J end by 2 bases, with 6 bases between. CDR3 sequence (DNA): TGTGCCAGCAGCTTAGATCGCATCACAGATACGCAGTATTTT. It specifies CASSLDRITDTQYF. Variable domain in full (rest from reference TRBV11-2 and TRBJ2-3): EAGVAQSPRYKIIEKRQSVAFWCNPISGHATLYWYQQILGQGPKLLIQFQNNGVVDDSQLPKDRFSAERLKGVDSTLKIQPAKLEDSAVYLCASSLDRITDTQYFGPGTRLTVL.

V gene TRBV7-9 combines with J gene TRBJ1-1; D not resolved. V lost 2 bases to trimming and J lost 3 bases, with 22 bases between them. The CDR3 totals 18 residues. Germline CDR1 SEHNR, CDR2 FQNEAQ (reference sequence). The CDR3 region has the DNA TGTGCCAGCAGCTTAAGTCGAGTGGTTTCAAGCAAGGACACTGAAGCTTTCTTT. Translation: CASSLSRVVSSKDTEAFF.

This clone was counted a single time. The genes are TRBV7-9 and TRBJ1-1; D remains ambiguous. This CDR3 contains 13 residues. From germline, CDR1 is SEHNR and CDR2 FQNEAQ (reference sequence). The V gene lost 4 bases and the J gene lost 8 bases, with 14 bases spanning the gap. This CDR3 reads CASSSISVWEAFF. The CDR3, as DNA: TGTGCCAGCAGCTCAATCAGCGTTTGGGAAGCTTTCTTT.

The chain links TRBV15 to TRBJ2-5; the match to TRBD2 covers 16 bases. Germline V CDR1 and CDR2: LNHNV, YYDKDF (reference sequence). V lost 5 bases and J lost 2; bases outside the gene matches: 8. The CDR3 runs to 18 residues. This CDR3 is CATSEGLAGGPGQETQYF. CDR3 sequence (DNA): TGTGCCACCAGCGAGGGACTAGCGGGAGGGCCGGGGCAAGAGACCCAGTACTTC. Full variable domain (rest looked up from reference TRBV15 and TRBJ2-5): DAMVIQNPRYQVTQFGKPVTLSCSQTLNHNVMYWYQQKSSQAPKLLFHYYDKDFNNEADTPDNFQSRRPNTSFCFLDIRSPGLGDTAMYLCATSEGLAGGPGQETQYFGPGTRLLVL.

V usage is TRBV5-1 and J usage is TRBJ2-2; 10 nucleotides agree with TRBD2. V lost 2 bases, J lost 6 bases, and 7 bases stayed unmatched. This CDR3 region has 16 residues. In germline, CDR1 is SGHRS, CDR2 YFSETQ. The CDR3 bases are TGCGCCAGCAGCTTAGGACCGGGACTAGCGTCCGGGGAGCTGTTTTTT. It codes for CASSLGPGLASGELFF.

The chain recombines TRBV28 with TRBJ2-1; D assignment may be TRBD1 or TRBD2 (6 bases each). CDR1 is MDHEN and CDR2 is SYDVKM in the germline V gene. This CDR3 region has 13 residues. The ends were cut back, 11 bases at V and 3 bases at J, with 14 bases in the middle. The CDR3 region is CAVGGRLYNEQFF. CDR3 nucleotides: TGTGCCGTCGGGGGCCGGCTCTACAATGAGCAGTTCTTC.

Only one count was recorded for this clone. This chain links TRBV6-6 with TRBJ2-7; 7 bases fit TRBD2. The CDR3 has 14 residues. CDR1 and CDR2 from the germline V gene are MNHNY and SVGAGI (reference sequence). V shed 2 bases and J 6 bases; nucleotides not matched to a gene: 7. The CDR3 spells CASSYGGLEGEQYF. For the CDR3, the DNA is TGTGCCAGCAGTTACGGAGGACTAGAGGGCGAGCAGTACTTC.

The chain couples TRBV27 to TRBJ2-2; D unresolved. V lost 6 bases and J lost 8, with 10 bases in between. The CDR3 length is 12 residues. The germline V gene has CDR1 MNHEY and CDR2 SMNVEV (reference sequence). The DNA for the CDR3 is TGTGCCAGCAGCTGGGGTCCAGGGGAGCTGTTTTTT. Its translation: CASSWGPGELFF.

This chain links TRBV5-4 with TRBJ2-3, with 14 nucleotides matching TRBD2. Germline loops: CDR1 SGHNT, CDR2 YYREEE (reference sequence). The CDR3 sequence is 16 residues long. J was trimmed by 4 bases and V by 5 bases; bases with no gene match: 6. The CDR3 region is CASRGTSGRGADTQYF. CDR3 bases: TGTGCCAGCAGGGGGACTAGCGGGAGAGGGGCAGATACGCAGTATTTT.

The chain recombines TRBV7-9 with TRBJ1-5, with a weak D call TRBD1 (6 bases). Trimming cost V 1 base and J 11 bases, with 12 bases left between them. In germline, CDR1 is SEHNR, CDR2 FQNEAQ (reference sequence). This CDR3 is 13 amino acids long. The CDR3 loop is CASSLGEGGSQHF. The CDR3 DNA sequence: TGTGCCAGCAGCTTAGGAGAGGGGGGGTCCCAGCATTTT. Filled out from reference TRBV7-9 and TRBJ1-5, the complete variable domain reads DTGVSQNPRHKITKRGQNVTFRCDPISEHNRLYWYRQTLGQGPEFLTYFQNEAQLEKSRLLSDRFSAERPKGSFSTLEIQRTEQGDSAMYLCASSLGEGGSQHFGDGTRLSIL.

The rearrangement joins TRBV11-2 to TRBJ2-7; 7 bases line up with TRBD1. CDR1 is SGHAT and CDR2 is FQNNGV in the germline V gene. The CDR3 extends over 14 amino acids. Germline trimming cut 5 bases from V and 3 bases from J; bases unmatched to any gene: 7. The CDR3 loop reads CASSTRDRHYEQYF. CDR3 DNA sequence: TGTGCCAGCAGCACCCGGGACAGACACTACGAGCAGTACTTC.

CDR3 bases: TGCGCCAGCAGCCAAGTACGTTCCCGACAGGGCGCTGAAGCTTTCTTT. Amino acid sequence: CASSQVRSRQGAEAFF. The rearrangement links TRBV4-1 to TRBJ1-1; 7 nucleotides align to TRBD1. Looked up from germline, CDR1 is MGHRA and CDR2 is YSYEKL. V shed 1 base and J 6 bases; nucleotides not matched to a gene: 11. The CDR3 has 16 residues.

The chain links TRBV14 to TRBJ2-3, with 10 bases fitting TRBD2. Germline-derived CDR1 and CDR2 are SGHDN and FVKESK. V shed 6 bases and J 4 bases; nucleotides not matched to a gene: 10. CDR3 length: 16 amino acids. CDR3 coding DNA: TGTGCCAGCAGTCAAAACAGACTAGCGGGCGCAGATACGCAGTATTTT. Its translation: CASSQNRLAGADTQYF.

The chain uses TRBV28 and TRBJ2-6; D not resolved. The CDR3 totals 15 residues. Deletions cut 1 base from V and 2 bases from J, with 6 bases between. CDR1 is MDHEN and CDR2 is SYDVKM in the germline V gene. CDR3 nucleotides: TGTGCCAGCAGTTTATCGAGGACTGGGGCCAACGTCCTGACTTTC. Encoded protein: CASSLSRTGANVLTF.

V and J are TRBV20-1 and TRBJ1-1; D is ambiguous. V was clipped by 4 bases and J by 7 bases, with 10 bases between them. The length of the CDR3 is 11 residues. From germline, CDR1 is DFQATT and CDR2 SNEGSKA (reference sequence). CDR3 DNA sequence: TGCAGTGCTAAACAGAAAGTTGAAGCTTTCTTT. Translating it yields CSAKQKVEAFF.